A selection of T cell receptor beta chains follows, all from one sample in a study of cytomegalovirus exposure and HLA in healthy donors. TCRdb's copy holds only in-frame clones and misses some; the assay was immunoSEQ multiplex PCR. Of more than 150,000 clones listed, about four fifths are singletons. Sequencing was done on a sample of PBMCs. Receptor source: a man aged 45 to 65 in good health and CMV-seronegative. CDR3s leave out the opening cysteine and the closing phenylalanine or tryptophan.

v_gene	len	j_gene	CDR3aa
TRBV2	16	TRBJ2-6	ASMKVRRGSPGANVLT
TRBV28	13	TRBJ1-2	ASSLVGRWAYGYT
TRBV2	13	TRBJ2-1	ASRDRTSGGGEQF
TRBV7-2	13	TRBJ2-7	ASRLLAGASYEQY
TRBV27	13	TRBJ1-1	ASSHRTDFNTEAF
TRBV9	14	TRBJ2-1	ASSVRQGHLYNEQF
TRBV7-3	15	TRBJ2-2	ASSLTSGRAGAGELF
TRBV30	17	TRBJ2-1	AWTPKPGLAGEINNEQF
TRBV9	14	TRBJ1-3	ASSGTRTDSGNTIY
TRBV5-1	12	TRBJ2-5	ASKPGQGEETQY
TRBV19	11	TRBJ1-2	ASSINRGLGYT
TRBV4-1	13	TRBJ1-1	ASSGTGTLNTEAF
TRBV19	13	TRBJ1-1	ASSIHRGRNTEAF
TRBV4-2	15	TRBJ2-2	ASSPDLAGSHTGELF
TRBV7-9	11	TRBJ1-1	AIYRGLNTEAF
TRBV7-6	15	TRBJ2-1	ASSYGTPTSSYNEQF
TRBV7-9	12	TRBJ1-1	ASSPQAPNTEAF
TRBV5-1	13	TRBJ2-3	ASSLALAGADTQY
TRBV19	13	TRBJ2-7	ASSIETYSSYEQY
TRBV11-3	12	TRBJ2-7	ASSPDRGAYEQY
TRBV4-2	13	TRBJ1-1	ASSQDRQANTEAF
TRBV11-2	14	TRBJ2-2	ASSSTGFSNTGELF
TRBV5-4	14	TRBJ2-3	ASSLAGTGSTDTQY
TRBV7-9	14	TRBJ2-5	ASSFIVTATQETQY
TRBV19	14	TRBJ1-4	ASSTGGRSRSEKLF
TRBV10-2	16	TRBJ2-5	ASSESTGGGLYVETQY
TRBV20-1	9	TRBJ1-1	SARSDTEAF
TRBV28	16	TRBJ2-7	ASSFRGLAGGGSYEQY
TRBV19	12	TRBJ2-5	ASSRRAREETQY
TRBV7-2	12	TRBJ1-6	ASSFGTGSRPLH
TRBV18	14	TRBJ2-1	ASSPSGGGSYNEQF
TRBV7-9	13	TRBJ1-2	SSSPDRTANYGYT
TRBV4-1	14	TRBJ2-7	ASSHVTSGSSYEQY
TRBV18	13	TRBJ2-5	ASSRLYGAEETQY
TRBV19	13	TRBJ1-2	ASTPYPQGAQGYT
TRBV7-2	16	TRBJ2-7	ASSTTHGSGGFSYEQY
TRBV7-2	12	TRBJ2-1	ASSLGQGANEQF
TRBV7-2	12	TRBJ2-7	ASSFFRGTYEQY
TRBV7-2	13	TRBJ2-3	ASSFSGLRLDTQY
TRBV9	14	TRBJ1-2	ASSVERATSLYGYT
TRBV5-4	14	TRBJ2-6	ASSLTGGSGANVLT
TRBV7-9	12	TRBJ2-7	ASSLDRGSYEQY
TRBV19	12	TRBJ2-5	ASSNGQIQETQY
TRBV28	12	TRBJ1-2	ASRKQGANYGYT
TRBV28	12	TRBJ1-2	ASSSATGHYGYT
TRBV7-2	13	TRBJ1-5	ASSPGQLSNQPQH